These T cell receptor beta chains were read from a single sample in a study of blood T cell repertoires in COVID-19. The data were produced by immunoSEQ multiplex PCR, yet TCRdb's version contains in-frame clones alone and is incomplete. The sample consists of some 220,000 clones, 65% to 90% of them appearing once. Sample: peripheral blood. These receptors all stem from a man aged 45 to 65 with COVID-19, enrolled during active disease. Both conserved end residues are part of each CDR3. A D gene is named only where the DNA matches it firmly. A row's size may be missing; if present it is once, few, many or a size class.

V gene	J gene	D gene	clone size	CDR3 protein	CDR3 DNA
TRBV5-4	TRBJ1-2	.	.	CASSLSTEVYTF	TGTGCCAGCAGCTTGTCAACGGAGGTCTACACCTTC
TRBV6-4	TRBJ2-2	.	few	CASSESDGGGELFF	TGTGCCAGCAGTGAAAGTGACGGCGGCGGGGAGCTGTTTTTT
TRBV7-2	TRBJ2-2	TRBD1	.	CASRPGTGVLGELFF	TGTGCCAGCAGGCCCGGGACAGGGGTTTTAGGGGAGCTGTTTTTT
TRBV3-1/TRBV3-2	TRBJ1-1	.	.	CASSPTILNTEAFF	TGTGCCAGCAGCCCCACTATTTTGAACACTGAAGCTTTCTTT
TRBV18	TRBJ2-3	.	once	CASSPAAVSTDTQYF	TGTGCCAGCTCACCTGCCGCGGTGAGCACAGATACGCAGTATTTT
TRBV4-2	TRBJ2-5	.	.	CASSQRDFQETQYF	TGTGCCAGCAGCCAACGGGACTTCCAAGAGACCCAGTACTTC
TRBV20-1	TRBJ2-5	.	.	CSASPPTETQYF	TGCAGTGCTAGTCCTCCTACAGAGACCCAGTACTTC
TRBV6-6	TRBJ1-2	TRBD1	.	CASSPTGDGYTF	TGTGCCAGCAGCCCAACAGGGGATGGCTACACCTTC
TRBV18	TRBJ1-2	.	.	CATGQRDYGYTF	TGTGCCACAGGACAGAGAGACTATGGCTACACCTTC
TRBV19	TRBJ1-2	.	.	CASSPPAEYGYTF	TGTGCCAGTAGTCCCCCGGCGGAATATGGCTACACCTTC
TRBV2	TRBJ2-3	.	.	CASFWRQPSTDTQYF	TGTGCCAGCTTCTGGAGACAGCCTAGCACAGATACGCAGTATTTT
TRBV3-1/TRBV3-2	TRBJ2-5	.	.	CASSQERRGPVAHQETQYF	TGTGCCAGCAGCCAAGAGAGAAGAGGTCCAGTGGCGCATCAAGAGACCCAGTACTTC
TRBV7-9	TRBJ1-2	.	once	CASSLWEGVGYGYTF	TGTGCCAGCAGCTTATGGGAGGGTGTTGGCTATGGCTACACCTTC
TRBV14	TRBJ1-3	.	.	CASRSGSGNTIYF	TGTGCCAGCAGAAGCGGCTCTGGAAACACCATATATTTT
TRBV7-8	TRBJ1-3	.	.	CASSKDRTGNTIYF	TGTGCCAGCAGCAAAGACAGGACTGGAAACACCATATATTTT
TRBV12-3/TRBV12-4	TRBJ2-1	.	.	CASKDLRDEQFF	TGTGCCAGCAAGGATTTACGGGATGAGCAGTTCTTC
TRBV7-9	TRBJ2-2	.	.	CASSYRTGELFF	TGTGCCAGCAGCTACAGGACCGGGGAGCTGTTTTTT
TRBV19	TRBJ2-1	TRBD2	.	CASSTSSGTNEQFF	TGTGCCAGTAGTACATCTAGCGGCACAAATGAGCAGTTCTTC
TRBV18	TRBJ1-2	.	.	CASSPQHRGDYGYTF	TGTGCCAGCTCACCGCAGCATCGGGGAGACTATGGCTACACCTTC
TRBV19	TRBJ1-1	.	few	CASSRHRDTEAFF	TGTGCCAGTAGTAGACACAGGGATACTGAAGCTTTCTTT
TRBV3-1/TRBV3-2	TRBJ2-7	.	.	CASSQFGVEQYF	TGTGCCAGCAGCCAGTTTGGAGTCGAGCAGTACTTC
TRBV7-2	TRBJ1-1	.	.	CASSPGHLSTEAFF	TGTGCCAGCAGCCCAGGACACTTAAGCACTGAAGCTTTCTTT
TRBV4-1	TRBJ1-5	.	.	CASSQGGHGNQPQHF	TGCGCCAGCAGCCAGGGGGGTCACGGCAATCAGCCCCAGCATTTT
TRBV18	TRBJ2-1	.	.	CASSQQGAEQFF	TGTGCCAGCTCACAACAGGGCGCTGAGCAGTTCTTC
TRBV4-2	TRBJ1-6	TRBD1	.	CASSQQGAADSPLHF	TGTGCCAGCAGCCAGCAGGGGGCGGCGGATTCACCCCTCCACTTT
TRBV25-1	TRBJ1-1	.	.	CASSEGWRGWNEAFF	TGTGCCAGCAGTGAGGGGTGGAGAGGGTGGAATGAAGCTTTCTTT
TRBV7-2	TRBJ1-6	TRBD1	.	CASSLEGQKYNSPLHF	TGTGCCAGCAGCTTAGAGGGACAGAAGTATAATTCACCCCTCCACTTT
TRBV9	TRBJ1-6	.	few	CASSVEQGNNSPLHF	TGTGCCAGCAGCGTAGAGCAGGGGAACAATTCACCCCTCCACTTT
TRBV5-5	TRBJ1-1	.	.	CASSLISINTEAFF	TGTGCCAGCAGCCTAATTTCGATAAACACTGAAGCTTTCTTT
TRBV7-9	TRBJ2-5	.	.	CASSLLGSKGETQYF	TGTGCCAGCAGCTTACTGGGGTCAAAGGGGGAGACCCAGTACTTC
TRBV7-9	TRBJ1-4	.	.	CASSAPLRKEKLFF	TGTGCCAGCAGCGCTCCACTAAGGAAGGAAAAACTGTTTTTT
TRBV10-1	TRBJ2-5	TRBD1	.	CASSSGGETQYF	TGCGCCAGCAGCTCAGGGGGAGAGACCCAGTACTTC
TRBV4-3	TRBJ1-5	TRBD1	few	CASSQTGGAQPQHF	TGCGCCAGCAGCCAAACAGGGGGGGCTCAGCCCCAGCATTTT
TRBV12-3/TRBV12-4	TRBJ2-5	.	.	CASSRQPAETQYF	TGTGCCAGCAGTAGACAGCCCGCAGAGACCCAGTACTTC
TRBV7-9	TRBJ2-1	.	once	CASSTHRALNHNEQFF	TGTGCCAGCAGCACCCACAGGGCCCTAAACCACAATGAGCAGTTCTTC
TRBV7-2	TRBJ2-1	.	.	CASSFVRGYNEQFF	TGTGCCAGCAGCTTTGTCAGGGGCTACAATGAGCAGTTCTTC
TRBV6-5	TRBJ2-1	TRBD2	few	CASNPGLAGGEQFF	TGTGCCAGCAACCCGGGACTAGCGGGGGGTGAGCAGTTCTTC
TRBV11-1	TRBJ2-1	TRBD2	.	CASSLQTSGGYNEQFF	TGTGCCAGCAGCTTACAGACTAGCGGGGGGTACAATGAGCAGTTCTTC
TRBV5-1	TRBJ2-5	.	.	CASSFSGQETQYF	TGCGCCAGCAGCTTCTCGGGTCAAGAGACCCAGTACTTC
TRBV7-3	TRBJ2-3	TRBD2	.	CASSARGARGDTQYF	TGTGCCAGCAGCGCGCGGGGGGCCCGCGGTGATACGCAGTATTTT
TRBV2	TRBJ1-2	.	.	CASRYTANYGYTF	TGTGCCAGCAGATACACAGCTAACTATGGCTACACCTTC
TRBV4-2	TRBJ1-1	TRBD1	.	CASSQDLYGTGNTEAFF	TGTGCCAGCAGCCAAGATCTTTACGGGACAGGGAACACTGAAGCTTTCTTT
TRBV19	TRBJ2-7	.	.	CASSRDRDKVFEQYF	TGTGCCAGTAGTCGCGACCGGGACAAAGTATTTGAGCAGTACTTC
TRBV4-1	TRBJ2-6	.	few	CASSQDATGLSGANVLTF	TGCGCCAGCAGCCAAGATGCGACAGGTCTCTCTGGGGCCAACGTCCTGACTTTC
TRBV9	TRBJ2-7	TRBD1	.	CASSRTGGGEQYF	TGTGCCAGCAGCCGGACAGGGGGCGGCGAGCAGTACTTC
TRBV6-5	TRBJ1-1	.	once	CASSYGRNTEAFF	TGTGCCAGCAGTTACGGTAGGAACACTGAAGCTTTCTTT
TRBV6-5	TRBJ2-7	TRBD2	.	CASSYSGVAGGYEQYF	TGTGCCAGCAGTTACTCCGGGGTAGCGGGGGGATACGAGCAGTACTTC
TRBV7-2	TRBJ1-2	TRBD1	.	CASSKRQGATGYGYTF	TGTGCCAGCAGCAAAAGACAGGGGGCTACGGGCTATGGCTACACCTTC
TRBV4-1	TRBJ1-1	TRBD1	.	CASSQGTGRGEAFF	TGCGCCAGCAGCCAAGGGACAGGGAGAGGGGAAGCTTTCTTT
TRBV6-1	TRBJ1-2	TRBD1	once	CASSDARQGDYGYTF	TGTGCCAGCAGTGACGCCAGACAGGGCGACTATGGCTACACCTTC
TRBV27	TRBJ1-1	TRBD1	.	CASSPWDRVNTEAFF	TGTGCCAGCAGTCCCTGGGACAGGGTGAACACTGAAGCTTTCTTT
TRBV11-2	TRBJ2-7	.	.	CASSLVLYEQYF	TGTGCCAGCAGCTTAGTTCTTTACGAGCAGTACTTC
TRBV6-2/TRBV6-3	TRBJ1-5	TRBD1	few	CASSHDRGRMSNQPQHF	TGTGCCAGCAGCCACGACAGGGGTCGAATGAGCAATCAGCCCCAGCATTTT
TRBV30	TRBJ2-7	TRBD1	.	CAWSFYQGAGEQYF	TGTGCCTGGAGTTTCTATCAGGGGGCTGGGGAGCAGTACTTC
TRBV19	TRBJ2-7	.	.	CASSIEHYSEQYF	TGTGCCAGTAGTATAGAGCACTACTCCGAGCAGTACTTC
TRBV18	TRBJ1-3	.	.	CASSLLVSGNTIYF	TGTGCCAGCTCACTCCTCGTCTCTGGAAACACCATATATTTT
TRBV9	TRBJ1-2	TRBD1	.	CASSIGQGASYGYTF	TGTGCCAGCAGCATCGGACAGGGAGCATCCTATGGCTACACCTTC
TRBV3-1/TRBV3-2	TRBJ1-5	.	.	CASSQSRAFQPQHF	TGTGCCAGCAGCCAATCGAGGGCCTTTCAGCCCCAGCATTTT